This is a list of T cell receptor beta chains from one sample in a study of blood T cell repertoires in COVID-19. The data were produced by immunoSEQ multiplex PCR, yet TCRdb's version contains in-frame clones alone and is incomplete. Found here are 200,000 to 250,000 clones, roughly four fifths of them singletons; the top ten hold less than 4%. Sample: peripheral blood. These receptors were taken from a woman aged 18 to 35 with acute or convalescent COVID-19. CDR3s include the opening cysteine and the closing phenylalanine or tryptophan. A D gene is named only where the DNA matches it firmly. Only some rows state a clone size, as once, few, many or a class for expanded clones.

clone size	V gene	J gene	D gene	CDR3 DNA	CDR3 protein
-	TRBV28	TRBJ1-3	-	TGTGCCAGCAGTCCACACCCTCAACACCGCTCTGGAAACACCATATATTTT	CASSPHPQHRSGNTIYF
-	TRBV6-5	TRBJ1-6	TRBD1	TGTGCCAGCAGATTTGACAGGGCAAATTCACCCCTCCACTTT	CASRFDRANSPLHF
few	TRBV5-5	TRBJ1-1	-	TGTGCCAGCAGCTTGGTGCAGGCTGAAGCTTTCTTT	CASSLVQAEAFF
-	TRBV2	TRBJ2-1	-	TGTGCCAGCAGAGGGACTTACTCCTACAATGAGCAGTTCTTC	CASRGTYSYNEQFF
-	TRBV5-4	TRBJ2-1	-	TGTGCCAGCAGCTTGGCACTAGCTAGTATGGGGAGCGAGCGGTTCTTC	CASSLALASMGSERFF
-	TRBV5-1	TRBJ2-1	TRBD1	TGCGCCAGCAGCTTGGAACAGGGGGACACTGAGCAGTTCTTC	CASSLEQGDTEQFF
-	TRBV11-2	TRBJ2-1	TRBD2	TGTGCCAGCAGCAAAACTAGCGGGAGGTTGAGTGAGCAGTTCTTC	CASSKTSGRLSEQFF
-	TRBV5-1	TRBJ1-1	-	TGCGCCAGCAGCTTGTTCCCGGAGGGAGACACTGAAGCTTTCTTT	CASSLFPEGDTEAFF
-	TRBV19	TRBJ1-4	-	TGTGCCAGTAGTATGTGGACACCGGGTGGAAATGAAAAACTGTTTTTT	CASSMWTPGGNEKLFF
few	TRBV19	TRBJ2-1	TRBD2	TGTGCCAGTCAGAGGAGCGGGAGCTACAATGAGCAGTTCTTC	CASQRSGSYNEQFF